Following are 18 T cell receptor beta chains from one sample sequenced in a study of T-cell memory formation after mild COVID-19. MiXCR, applied by TCRdb to the 5' RACE reads, yields one record per CDR3 protein. The data show about 450,000 distinct CDR3 sequences, roughly a quarter seen once. Material: PBMCs or a T cell subset sorted from them (not recorded which). These receptors were obtained from an adult woman who had mild COVID-19 (a few samples of this study predate the infection). Cell type and time point are not known.

Only one count was recorded for this clonotype. The V gene is TRBV20-1, the J gene TRBJ2-7, with unresolved D. From germline, CDR1 is DFQATT and CDR2 SNEGSKA (reference sequence). CDR3 length: 11 amino acids. With 3 bases removed from V and 3 bases from J, the gap between germline ends came to 6 bases. The CDR3 reads CSASENYEQYF. CDR3 sequence (DNA): TGCAGTGCTAGTGAAAACTACGAGCAGTACTTC.

CDR3 coding DNA: TGTGCCAGCAGCGTAGAAGGGACGCAACAAGAGACCCAGTACTTC. Protein product: CASSVEGTQQETQYF. This chain joins TRBV9 and TRBJ2-5, with D perhaps being TRBD1 or TRBD2 (5 bases each). V shed 0 bases and J shed 2 bases, with 11 bases lying between them. The CDR3 loop spans 15 amino acids. Germline V gene sequence: CDR1 SGDLS, CDR2 YYNGEE.

The sample holds a few counts of this clonotype. The chain links TRBV5-1 to TRBJ1-1; 7 bases are a match to TRBD1. V lost 0 bases and J lost 0; bases outside the gene matches: 5. This CDR3 is built from 16 residues. CDR1 and CDR2 from the germline V gene are SGHRS and YFSETQ. CDR3 bases: TGCGCCAGCAGCTTGGCCGACAGGGAGATGAACACTGAAGCTTTCTTT. It specifies CASSLADREMNTEAFF.

This clonotype was observed a few times. This chain joins TRBV25-1 and TRBJ2-7; maybe TRBD2 (5 bases). The V end lost 2 bases, the J end lost 6 bases, and 5 bases lay between the germline ends. The CDR3 extends over 11 amino acids. CDR1 and CDR2 from the germline V gene are MGHDK and SYGVNS. Here the CDR3 reads CASSEGGEQYF. CDR3 bases: TGTGCCAGCAGTGAAGGAGGCGAGCAGTACTTC.

The chain is built from TRBV20-1 and TRBJ2-7; no definite D call. V lost 0 bases to trimming and J lost 2 bases, with 17 bases between them. Germline CDR1 and CDR2: DFQATT and SNEGSKA (reference sequence). This CDR3 has 16 residues. Here the CDR3 reads CSARDPISGSAYEQYF. For the CDR3, the DNA is TGCAGTGCTAGAGATCCCATATCGGGCAGCGCCTACGAGCAGTACTTC.

The gene calls are TRBV5-6 and TRBJ1-2, with a weak D call TRBD1 (5 bases). V was trimmed by 2 bases and J by 8 bases, leaving 13 bases between them. CDR3 length: 13 residues. Per germline, CDR1 SGHDT and CDR2 YYEEEE. The CDR3 region is CASSFVGAQGYTF. CDR3 in DNA: TGTGCCAGCAGCTTCGTAGGGGCGCAAGGCTACACCTTC.

The chain combines TRBV7-9 with TRBJ2-1; tentatively, D is TRBD1 (6 bases). In germline, CDR1 is SEHNR, CDR2 FQNEAQ (reference sequence). The CDR3 contains 12 residues. The DNA of the CDR3 is TGTGCTGAGACAGGCGCGACAGATGAGCAGTTCTTC. Encoded protein: CAETGATDEQFF.

The V call is TRBV12-3 or TRBV12-4, the J call TRBJ1-5; a possible D gene is TRBD1 (5 bases). Trimming pared 1 base from V and 5 bases from J, leaving 15 bases between. This CDR3 region has 16 residues. In nucleotides, the CDR3 is TGTGCCAGCAGTTTAGTTGTACATGGGGGGGATCAGCCCCAGCATTTT. Translation gives CASSLVVHGGDQPQHF.

This chain joins TRBV20-1 and TRBJ2-1, with 13 bases that match TRBD2. V trimming: 6 bases; J trimming: 10 bases; junction bases outside the gene matches: 9. Germline V gene lookup returns CDR1 DFQATT and CDR2 SNEGSKA (reference sequence). CDR3 length equals 14 residues. CDR3 in amino acids: CSAPLAGGFDEQFF. The CDR3 nucleotides read TGCAGTGCCCCACTAGCGGGGGGGTTCGACGAGCAGTTCTTC.

Ten or more counts support this clonotype. V gene TRBV5-1 combines with J gene TRBJ2-3, with 11 bases that match TRBD2. J lost 5 bases, V lost 5 bases, and 4 bases had no gene match. Germline V gives CDR1 SGHRS, CDR2 YFSETQ. This CDR3 has 14 amino acids. In DNA, the CDR3 is TGCGCCAGCAGGTTGACTAGCGGGGTAGATACGCAGTATTTT. It specifies CASRLTSGVDTQYF. Full variable domain (remainder filled in from reference TRBV5-1 and TRBJ2-3): KAGVTQTPRYLIKTRGQQVTLSCSPISGHRSVSWYQQTPGQGLQFLFEYFSETQRNKGNFPGRFSGRQFSNSRSEMNVSTLELGDSALYLCASRLTSGVDTQYFGPGTRLTVL.

The genes are TRBV12-3 or TRBV12-4 and TRBJ1-1, with a tentative D call TRBD1 (6 bases). V was clipped by 5 bases and J by 4 bases, with 17 bases between them. The CDR3 has 15 residues. The CDR3 is CASSLSSQGSTEAFF. The CDR3 bases are TGTGCCAGCAGTCTCTCTTCACAGGGCTCCACTGAAGCTTTCTTT.

In its sample, this clonotype was seen a few times. The V gene is TRBV20-1, the J gene TRBJ2-3; a possible D gene is TRBD2 (6 bases). This CDR3 has 12 amino acids. Deletions cut 7 bases from V and 3 bases from J, with 11 bases between. Germline V gives CDR1 DFQATT, CDR2 SNEGSKA (reference sequence). The CDR3 here is CSVPGVTDTQYF. The DNA for the CDR3 is TGCAGTGTACCGGGAGTAACAGATACGCAGTATTTT.

This chain joins TRBV9 and TRBJ2-7; TRBD1 matches at 10 bases. The CDR3 contains 15 residues. The J segment lost 1 base and the V segment lost 3 bases, leaving 4 bases of the junction unmatched. The germline V gene encodes CDR1 SGDLS and CDR2 YYNGEE. The CDR3 spells CASSGWTGGSYEQYF. DNA of the CDR3: TGTGCCAGCAGCGGGTGGACAGGGGGTTCCTACGAGCAGTACTTC.

The chain uses TRBV29-1 and TRBJ2-1, with 13 bases aligning to TRBD2. The CDR3 is 17 residues long. The trim removed 6 bases at V and 1 base at J, leaving 9 bases unmatched. CDR1 SQVTM and CDR2 ANQGSEA come from the germline V gene. CDR3 in amino acids: CSVQGLAGVRSYNEQFF. The DNA for the CDR3 is TGCAGCGTCCAAGGACTAGCGGGAGTCAGGTCCTACAATGAGCAGTTCTTC.

This chain connects TRBV7-3 to TRBJ1-2, with TRBD1 matching over 12 bases. Germline-derived CDR1 and CDR2 are SGHTA and FQGTGA. The V gene end was trimmed by 5 bases and the J gene end by 4 bases; junction bases not matched to a gene: 5. The CDR3 has 15 residues. This CDR3 reads CASSPGTGGFYGYTF. The DNA of the CDR3 is TGTGCCAGCAGCCCAGGGACAGGGGGCTTCTATGGCTACACCTTC.

This chain connects TRBV5-1 to TRBJ1-5; D unclear. The germline V gene encodes CDR1 SGHRS and CDR2 YFSETQ. V lost 1 base and J 3 bases, leaving 5 bases between the germline ends. The CDR3 has 13 amino acids. The CDR3 DNA is TGCGCCAGCAGCTTGCTTTCCAATCAGCCCCAGCATTTT. Translating gives CASSLLSNQPQHF. The complete variable domain, with remaining parts taken from reference TRBV5-1 and TRBJ1-5, reads KAGVTQTPRYLIKTRGQQVTLSCSPISGHRSVSWYQQTPGQGLQFLFEYFSETQRNKGNFPGRFSGRQFSNSRSEMNVSTLELGDSALYLCASSLLSNQPQHFGDGTRLSIL.

This clonotype was found a few times. The rearrangement links TRBV20-1 to TRBJ2-3; a possible D gene is TRBD2 (7 bases). V dropped 7 bases and J dropped 2 bases, with 19 bases sitting between them. Germline V gene lookup returns CDR1 DFQATT and CDR2 SNEGSKA (reference sequence). The CDR3 sequence is 15 residues long. The CDR3 spells CSEAGGRGATDTQYF. CDR3 DNA sequence: TGCAGTGAGGCCGGGGGGCGCGGGGCCACAGATACGCAGTATTTT.

In its sample, this clonotype was seen a few times. J is TRBJ2-5 and V is TRBV7-9; 7 nucleotides line up with TRBD2. Germline CDR1 is SEHNR and CDR2 is FQNEAQ (reference sequence). Trimming cost V 5 bases and J 3 bases; bases outside gene matches: 9. The CDR3 loop spans 15 amino acids. CDR3 coding DNA: TGTGCCAGCAGCCACGCGGCTAGCGGAAAAGAGACCCAGTACTTC. This codes for CASSHAASGKETQYF.